The sequence of this TCR beta chain was determined in a study of patients and donors after allogeneic stem cell transplantation. Using its own MiXCR run on the RT-PCR reads, TCRdb lists one record per CDR3 protein. The sample lists over 400,000 distinct CDR3 sequences, about a sixth occurring once. This CDR3 is built from 15 residues. Germline assignment: CDR1 GTSNPN and CDR2 SVGIG (reference sequence). V lost 0 bases, J lost 0 bases, and 12 bases lay in between. The clonotype comes from a human donor who was either an allogeneic HSCT recipient or a stem cell or donor lymphocyte infusion donor (not recorded which). It is not recorded whose cells these are; they may come from a transplant donor. The J gene is TRBJ2-7, the V gene TRBV30; D not certain. The sample taken for sequencing was blood, either unsorted or a sorted T cell fraction (not recorded which). DNA of the CDR3: TGTGCCTGGAGTGTACGCACAGCTGCCTCCTACGAGCAGTACTTC. This encodes CAWSVRTAASYEQYF.